The 8 T cell receptor beta chains below all came from one sample that was sequenced in a study of blood T cell repertoires in COVID-19 (dated by TCRdb to 2018 to 2020). Libraries were made using the immunoSEQ multiplex PCR assay. This immuneACCESS table, as held by TCRdb, lists in-frame sequences with V and J called but not all clones. Of the missing ones, under half trace to an unresolved V gene in checked studies; the others have no known cause. For this sample there are around 220,000 clones; under 85% appear just once. Jointly, the top ten make up over 3% of the sample. The sequencing input was peripheral blood. Receptor source: a woman in her forties with active or convalescent COVID-19.

In DNA, the CDR3 is TGTGCCAGCAGTGCCCGGCAGGGAGGGCATCAGCCCCAGCATTTT. Its protein product is CASSARQGGHQPQHF. The chain is built from TRBV5-6 and TRBJ1-5, with D possibly TRBD1 on 5 matching bases. Trimming left V 5 bases short and J 5 bases short, with 17 bases between. Germline assignment: CDR1 SGHDT and CDR2 YYEEEE. The CDR3 totals 15 residues. Variable domain in full (rest from reference TRBV5-6 and TRBJ1-5): DAGVTQSPTHLIKTRGQQVTLRCSPKSGHDTVSWYQQALGQGPQFIFQYYEEEERQRGNFPDRFSGHQFPNYSSELNVNALLLGDSALYLCASSARQGGHQPQHFGDGTRLSIL.

CDR3 sequence (DNA): TGTGCCAGCAGCGAACAGGGTCCCGAGCAGTACGTC. Encoded protein: CASSEQGPEQYV. J is TRBJ2-7 and V is TRBV7-9; a possible D gene is TRBD1 (6 bases). This CDR3 contains 12 residues. CDR1 is SEHNR and CDR2 is FQNEAQ in the germline V gene (reference sequence). Trimming shortened V by 5 bases and J by 6 bases, and 11 bases separated the two germline ends.

With regard to this clone: Other nucleotide sequences from this sample produce the same CDR3. This chain uses TRBV12-3 or TRBV12-4 with TRBJ1-5; D remains unclear. V lost 6 bases and J 5 bases, leaving 11 bases between the germline ends. The CDR3 is made up of 13 amino acids. CDR3: CASSPSRDQPQHF. CDR3 sequence (DNA): TGTGCCAGCAGCCCGTCGCGTGATCAGCCCCAGCATTTT.

The chain links TRBV2 to TRBJ1-1; D may be TRBD1 (5 bases). This CDR3 has 13 residues. V lost 7 bases, J lost 8 bases, and 17 bases lay in between. Germline V lookup: CDR1 SNHLY, CDR2 FYNNEI. CDR3 loop: CASTPGGAREAFF. In nucleotides, the CDR3 is TGTGCCAGCACTCCTGGCGGGGCGCGGGAAGCTTTCTTT. Filled out from reference TRBV2 and TRBJ1-1, the complete variable domain reads EPEVTQTPSHQVTQMGQEVILRCVPISNHLYFYWYRQILGQKVEFLVSFYNNEISEKSEIFDDQFSVERPDGSNFTLKIRSTKLEDSAMYFCASTPGGAREAFFGQGTRLTVV.

The chain is built from TRBV25-1 and TRBJ1-5; possibly TRBD1 for D (6 bases). V lost 5 bases and J lost 5, with 13 bases in between. Germline V gene sequence: CDR1 MGHDK, CDR2 SYGVNS. The CDR3 is 14 amino acids. CDR3 nucleotide sequence: TGTGCCAGCAGTACGACAGGAGGAGATCAGCCCCAGCATTTT. Residues: CASSTTGGDQPQHF. The full variable domain, with the rest looked up from reference TRBV25-1 and TRBJ1-5, is EADIYQTPRYLVIGTGKKITLECSQTMGHDKMYWYQQDPGMELHLIHYSYGVNSTEKGDLSSESTVSRIRTEHFPLTLESARPSHTSQYLCASSTTGGDQPQHFGDGTRLSIL.

The chain links TRBV10-3 to TRBJ1-3, with TRBD1 identical over 8 bases. The CDR3 covers 17 residues. J gave up 0 bases and V 2 bases, and 6 bases lay outside the gene matches. Germline CDR1 is ENHRY and CDR2 is SYGVKD. CDR3 sequence reads: CAISETWTGNSGNTIYF. For the CDR3, the DNA is TGTGCCATCAGTGAGACCTGGACAGGGAACTCTGGAAACACCATATATTTT.

The chain has TRBV5-6 and TRBJ1-2; 8 nucleotides align to TRBD1. Germline V gene data show CDR1 as SGHDT and CDR2 as YYEEEE. After removal of 0 bases from V and 7 bases from J, the junction contained 20 bases not matched to a gene. CDR3 size: 19 residues. The CDR3 DNA follows: TGTGCCAGCAGCTTGGTGGGTGGGGGACCGTGGACAGGGATCTCTGGCTACACCTTC. This translates into CASSLVGGGPWTGISGYTF.

The chain links TRBV5-1 to TRBJ1-1; 7 nucleotides agree with TRBD1. CDR1 is SGHRS and CDR2 is YFSETQ in the germline V gene. The CDR3 loop spans 16 amino acids. V gave up 0 bases and J gave up 8 bases; unmatched junction bases: 13. CDR3 coding DNA: TGCGCCAGCAGCTTGGCTGTTCCGACAGGGATTTACGAAGCTTTCTTT. This encodes CASSLAVPTGIYEAFF.